This T cell receptor beta chain was identified in a study of blood T cell repertoires in COVID-19 (dated by TCRdb to about 2020). Background for the entire study: Samples from collaborators originated in the United States, Italy and Spain and spanned both the acute and convalescent phases of COVID-19. The samples were drawn from two sources: the first 160 participants of the ongoing ImmuneRACE study, and some 1,300 subjects contributed by 6 global collaborators. A freely available public database, intended as a resource for researchers studying the immune response to SARS-CoV-2, is where the repertoires were released. Where available, HLA class I and class II types were taken from metadata supplied by the sample provider and were not determined by assay-based typing. The dataset comprised deeply sampled blood TCRbeta repertoires from subjects exposed to, actively infected with, or recovered from COVID-19. A de-identified subject ID, COVID-19 status, age in years and sex were almost always included in the sample metadata. The material from the prospective study consisted of cDNA or gDNA derived from T cells, B-cell-depleted T cells, or PBMCs. What the authors observed across the whole study: Clinical and demographic metadata were provided uncurated, with the amount varying by source and participant.

In regard to this clone: Its cognate antigen has yet to be identified. No much larger clone exists at a distance of one base, and base qualities are not known.

Collaborating institutions collected whole blood in K2EDTA tubes following their own protocols. For TCRbeta analysis, collaborator samples were shipped as frozen whole blood, as isolated PBMCs, or as DNA extracted from either sample type. TCRbeta CDR3 regions were amplified from genomic DNA by means of the immunoSEQ Assay, a bias-controlled multiplex PCR. The paper's data handling went like this. The number of nucleated cells in each sample was estimated from the amplification of reference gene primers within the assay. To quantify the absolute abundance of each unique TCRbeta CDR3 rearrangement, sequence reads were collapsed and filtered. For each sample, productive Simpson clonality was calculated as the square root of Simpson's diversity index over productive rearrangements. TCRdb carries this immuneACCESS record with in-frame sequences only. Its versions omit some clonotypes, under half of them owing to an unresolved V gene in the studies checked, with the rest unexplained. V and J calls and clone size are those listed in that table; D and trimming were worked out from the DNA. A total of about 180,000 clones appear in this sample, about 86% of them only once. The top ten hold 2.5% to 3% of the sample.

Reading from cysteine to phenylalanine, the CDR3 counts 15 amino acids. The sequence is cut down to CDR3 DNA, 45 bases in frame from base 1. CDR1 and CDR2 were assigned from the germline V gene (reference sequence) as LGHDT and YNNKEL. V lost 1 base and J lost 4 bases, and the count of bases not matched to a germline gene is 6. This TCR was sampled from a woman in her 30s with active or convalescent COVID-19. Sequenced input: peripheral blood. The chain is encoded by TRBV3-1 (or the pseudogene TRBV3-2) joined to TRBJ2-7, with 8 central nucleotides matching TRBD1. The CDR3 protein sequence reads: CASSQGTGGIYEQYF. The base sequence is TGTGCCAGCAGCCAAGGTACAGGGGGAATATACGAGCAGTACTTC.